This T cell receptor (beta chain) was found in a study of beta chain features in type 1 diabetes. Study-wide findings and caveats: For Type 1 diabetes patients, all four CD4+ subsets carried TCRB CDR3s that were moderately but significantly shorter.

Every isolated RNA sample was fully reverse transcribed, so sequencing captured expressed TCRB transcripts. Clones were read by immunoSEQ multiplex PCR, and TCRdb kept only the in-frame ones, dropping some. Among about 640,000 clones listed, roughly 12% were seen once. This clone was detected a few times. Its antigen is not known. Roughly 100 mL of blood, on average, came from one heparinised draw per donor. V dropped 5 bases and J dropped 4; count of bases not matched to a gene: 10. Per germline, CDR1 MNHNY and CDR2 SVGAGI (reference sequence). This CDR3 is built from 16 residues. The clonotype comes from a young man with type 1 diabetes. What was sequenced was naive CD4+ T cells from blood. The chain links TRBV6-6 to TRBJ1-2; TRBD1 agrees at 10 bases. The CDR3 protein is CASSTRQGAVFYGYTF. CDR3 DNA sequence: TGTGCCAGCAGTACAAGACAGGGGGCTGTGTTCTATGGCTACACCTTC.